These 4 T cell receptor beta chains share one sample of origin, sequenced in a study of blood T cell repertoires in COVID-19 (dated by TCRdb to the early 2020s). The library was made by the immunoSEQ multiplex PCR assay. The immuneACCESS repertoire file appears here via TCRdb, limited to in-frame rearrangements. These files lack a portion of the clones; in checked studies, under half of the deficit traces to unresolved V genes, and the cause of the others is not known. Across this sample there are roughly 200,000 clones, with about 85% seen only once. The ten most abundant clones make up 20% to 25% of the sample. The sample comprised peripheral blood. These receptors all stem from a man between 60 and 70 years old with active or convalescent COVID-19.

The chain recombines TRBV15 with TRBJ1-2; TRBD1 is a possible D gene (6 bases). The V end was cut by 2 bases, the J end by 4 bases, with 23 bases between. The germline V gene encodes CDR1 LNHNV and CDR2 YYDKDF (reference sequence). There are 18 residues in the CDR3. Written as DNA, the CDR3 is TGTGCCACCAGCAGATGGGGTCCCGTCCCCAGGGGCGGCTATGGCTACACCTTC. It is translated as CATSRWGPVPRGGYGYTF.

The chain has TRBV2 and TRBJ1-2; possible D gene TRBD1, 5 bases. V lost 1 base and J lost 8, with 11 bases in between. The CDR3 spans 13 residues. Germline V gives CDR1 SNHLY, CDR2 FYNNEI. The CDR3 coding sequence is TGTGCCAGCAGTGAAGAGCGACAGAACGGCTACACCTTC. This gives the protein CASSEERQNGYTF.

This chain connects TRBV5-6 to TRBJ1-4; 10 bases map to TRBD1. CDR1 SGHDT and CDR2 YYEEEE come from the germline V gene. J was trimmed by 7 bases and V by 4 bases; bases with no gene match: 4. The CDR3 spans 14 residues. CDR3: CASSETGGAEKLFF. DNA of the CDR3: TGTGCCAGCAGCGAGACAGGGGGCGCTGAAAAACTGTTTTTT.

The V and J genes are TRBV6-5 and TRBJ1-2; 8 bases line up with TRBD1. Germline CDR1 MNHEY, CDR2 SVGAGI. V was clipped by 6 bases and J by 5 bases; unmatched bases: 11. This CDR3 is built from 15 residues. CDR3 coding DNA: TGTGCCAGCAGGTCGGACAGGGACAACGTATATGGCTACACCTTC. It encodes CASRSDRDNVYGYTF.